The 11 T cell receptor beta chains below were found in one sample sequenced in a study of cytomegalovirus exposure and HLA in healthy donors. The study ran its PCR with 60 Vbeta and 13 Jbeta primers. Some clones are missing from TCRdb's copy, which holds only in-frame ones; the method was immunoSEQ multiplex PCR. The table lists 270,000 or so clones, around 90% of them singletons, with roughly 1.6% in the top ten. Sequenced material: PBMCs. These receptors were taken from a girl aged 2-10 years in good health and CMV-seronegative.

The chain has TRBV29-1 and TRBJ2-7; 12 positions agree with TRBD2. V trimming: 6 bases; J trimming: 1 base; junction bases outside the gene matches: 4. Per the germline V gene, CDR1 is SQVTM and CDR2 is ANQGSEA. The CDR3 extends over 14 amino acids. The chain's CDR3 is CSVMTSGGSYEQYF. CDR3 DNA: TGCAGCGTGATGACTAGCGGGGGTTCCTACGAGCAGTACTTC.

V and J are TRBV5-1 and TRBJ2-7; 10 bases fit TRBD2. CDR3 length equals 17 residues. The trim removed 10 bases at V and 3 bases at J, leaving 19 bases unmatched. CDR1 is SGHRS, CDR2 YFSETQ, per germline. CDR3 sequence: CAGRPGTSEEPDYEQYF. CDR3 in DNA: TGCGCCGGCCGTCCCGGGACTAGCGAAGAGCCCGACTACGAGCAGTACTTC.

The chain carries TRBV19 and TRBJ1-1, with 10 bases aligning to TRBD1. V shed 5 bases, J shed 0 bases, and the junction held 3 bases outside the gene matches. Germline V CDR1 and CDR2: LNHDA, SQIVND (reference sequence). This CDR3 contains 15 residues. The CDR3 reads CASSVGQGVNTEAFF. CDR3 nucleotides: TGTGCCAGTAGTGTCGGACAGGGGGTGAACACTGAAGCTTTCTTT.

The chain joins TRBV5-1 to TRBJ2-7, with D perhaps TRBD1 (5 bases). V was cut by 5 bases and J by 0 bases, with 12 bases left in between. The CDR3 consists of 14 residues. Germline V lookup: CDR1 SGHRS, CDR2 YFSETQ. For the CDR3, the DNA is TGCGCCAGCAGGCACGAGCAGGGCTCCTACGAGCAGTACTTC. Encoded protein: CASRHEQGSYEQYF.

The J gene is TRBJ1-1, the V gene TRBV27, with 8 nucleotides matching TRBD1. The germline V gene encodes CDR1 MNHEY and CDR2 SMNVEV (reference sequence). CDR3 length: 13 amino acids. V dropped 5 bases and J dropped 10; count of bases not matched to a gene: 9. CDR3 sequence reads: CASSPWTGNVAFF. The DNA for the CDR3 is TGTGCCAGCAGTCCCTGGACAGGGAACGTAGCTTTCTTT.

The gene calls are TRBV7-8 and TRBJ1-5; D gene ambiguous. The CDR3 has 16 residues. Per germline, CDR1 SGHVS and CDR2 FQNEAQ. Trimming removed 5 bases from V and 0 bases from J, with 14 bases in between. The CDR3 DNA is TGTGCCAGCAGCAAAGAGTCGGGATATAGCAATCAGCCCCAGCATTTT. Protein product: CASSKESGYSNQPQHF.

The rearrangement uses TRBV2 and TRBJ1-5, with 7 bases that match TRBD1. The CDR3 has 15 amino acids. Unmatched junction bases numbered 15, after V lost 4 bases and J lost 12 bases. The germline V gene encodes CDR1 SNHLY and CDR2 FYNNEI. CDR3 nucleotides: TGTGCCAGCAGTGCTTTTCGTCAGGGGGTCGGCGGCCAGCATTTT. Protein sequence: CASSAFRQGVGGQHF.

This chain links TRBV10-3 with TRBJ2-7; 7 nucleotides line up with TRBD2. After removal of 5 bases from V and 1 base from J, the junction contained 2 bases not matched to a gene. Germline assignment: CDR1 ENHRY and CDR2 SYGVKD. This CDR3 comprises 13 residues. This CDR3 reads CAISRLASYEQYF. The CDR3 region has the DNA TGTGCCATCAGTAGACTAGCTTCCTACGAGCAGTACTTC.

The CDR3 protein is CASLGFFSYEQYF. The CDR3 DNA follows: TGTGCCAGCCTTGGCTTCTTCTCCTACGAGCAGTACTTC. This chain joins TRBV7-9 and TRBJ2-7, with no clear D. The CDR3 is 13 amino acids. V gave up 8 bases and J gave up 0 bases, with 11 bases separating them. CDR1 is SEHNR, CDR2 FQNEAQ, per germline (reference sequence).

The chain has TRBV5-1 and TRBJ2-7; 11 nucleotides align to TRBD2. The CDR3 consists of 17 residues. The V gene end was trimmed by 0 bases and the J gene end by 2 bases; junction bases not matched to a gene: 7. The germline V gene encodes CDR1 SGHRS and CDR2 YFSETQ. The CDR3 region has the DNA TGCGCCAGCAGCTTGGCGTCTAGCGGGGGGAATCCCTACGAGCAGTACTTC. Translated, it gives CASSLASSGGNPYEQYF.

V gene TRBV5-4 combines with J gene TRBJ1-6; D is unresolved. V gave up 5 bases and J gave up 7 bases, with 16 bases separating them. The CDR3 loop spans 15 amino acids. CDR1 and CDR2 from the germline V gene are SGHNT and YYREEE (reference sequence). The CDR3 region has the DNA TGTGCCAGCAGTTCTACTACAAGTTTAAATTCACCCCTCCACTTT. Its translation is CASSSTTSLNSPLHF.